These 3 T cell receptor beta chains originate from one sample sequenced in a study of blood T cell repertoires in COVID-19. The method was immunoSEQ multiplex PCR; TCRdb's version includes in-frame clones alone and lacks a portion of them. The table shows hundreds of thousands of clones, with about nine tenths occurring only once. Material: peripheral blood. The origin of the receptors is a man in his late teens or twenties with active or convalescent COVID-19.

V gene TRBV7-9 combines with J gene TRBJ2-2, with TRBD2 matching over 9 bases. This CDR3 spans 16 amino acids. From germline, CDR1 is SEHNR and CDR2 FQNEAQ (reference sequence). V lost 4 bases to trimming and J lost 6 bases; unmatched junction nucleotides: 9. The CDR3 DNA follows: TGTGCCAGCAGCTCCACGCGGGAGGGAAGGGCCGGGGAGCTGTTTTTT. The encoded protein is CASSSTREGRAGELFF. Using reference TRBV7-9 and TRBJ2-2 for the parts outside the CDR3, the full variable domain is DTGVSQNPRHKITKRGQNVTFRCDPISEHNRLYWYRQTLGQGPEFLTYFQNEAQLEKSRLLSDRFSAERPKGSFSTLEIQRTEQGDSAMYLCASSSTREGRAGELFFGEGSRLTVL.

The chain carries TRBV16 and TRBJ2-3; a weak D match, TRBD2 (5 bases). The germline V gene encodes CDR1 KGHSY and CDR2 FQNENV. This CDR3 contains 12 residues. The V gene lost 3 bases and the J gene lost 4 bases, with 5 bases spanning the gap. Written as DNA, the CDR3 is TGTGCCAGCAGCCACGGGGCAGATACGCAGTATTTT. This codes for CASSHGADTQYF. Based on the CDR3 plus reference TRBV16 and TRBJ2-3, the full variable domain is GEEVAQTPKHLVRGEGQKAKLYCAPIKGHSYVFWYQQVLKNEFKFLISFQNENVFDETGMPKERFSAKCLPNSPCSLEIQATKLEDSAVYFCASSHGADTQYFGPGTRLTVL.

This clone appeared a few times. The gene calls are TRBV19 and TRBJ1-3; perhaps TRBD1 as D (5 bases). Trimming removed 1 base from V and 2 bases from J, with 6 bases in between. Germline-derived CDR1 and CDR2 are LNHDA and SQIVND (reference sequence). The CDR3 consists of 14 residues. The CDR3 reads CASSIAGTGNTIYF. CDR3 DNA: TGTGCCAGTAGTATAGCAGGGACTGGAAACACCATATATTTT.